This entry features one T cell receptor beta chain sequence. Using its own MiXCR run on the 5' RACE reads, TCRdb lists one record per CDR3 protein. Here the sample spans hundreds of thousands of distinct CDR3 sequences, roughly 7.5% being singletons. The sample belongs to a study of identical twins. CDR3 length: 14 residues. The germline V gene has CDR1 SGHTA and CDR2 FQGNSA. V was pared by 5 bases and J by 2 bases, with 13 bases between. The same sample was also studied in work on yellow fever vaccine responses in identical twins.

The chain links TRBV7-2 to TRBJ2-7, with D possibly matching TRBD2 (7 bases). The origin of this receptor is a woman aged 18-29 years in good health. Sequencing was carried out using memory (CD45RO+) T cells sorted from blood. CDR3 residues: CASSRSGDTYEQYF. CDR3 coding DNA: TGTGCCAGCAGCCGCAGCGGGGACACCTACGAGCAGTACTTC.